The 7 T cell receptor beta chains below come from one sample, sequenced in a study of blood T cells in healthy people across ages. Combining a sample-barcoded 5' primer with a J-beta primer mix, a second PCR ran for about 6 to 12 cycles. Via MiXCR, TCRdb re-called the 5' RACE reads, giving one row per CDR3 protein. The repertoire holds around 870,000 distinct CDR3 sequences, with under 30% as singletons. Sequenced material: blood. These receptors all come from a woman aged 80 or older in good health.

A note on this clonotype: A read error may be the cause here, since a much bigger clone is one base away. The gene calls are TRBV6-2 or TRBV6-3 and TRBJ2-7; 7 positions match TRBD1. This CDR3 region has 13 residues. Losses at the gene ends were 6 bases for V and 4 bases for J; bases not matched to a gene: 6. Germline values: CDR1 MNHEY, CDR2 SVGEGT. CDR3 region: CASRYPQGYEQYF. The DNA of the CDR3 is TGTGCCAGCAGGTACCCACAGGGGTACGAGCAGTACTTC.

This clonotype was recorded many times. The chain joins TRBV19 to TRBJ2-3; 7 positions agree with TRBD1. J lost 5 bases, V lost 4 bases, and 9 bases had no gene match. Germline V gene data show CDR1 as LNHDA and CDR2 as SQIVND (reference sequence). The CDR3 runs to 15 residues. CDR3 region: CASSTRQGGGDTQYF. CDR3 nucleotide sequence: TGTGCCAGTAGTACCCGACAGGGTGGGGGAGATACGCAGTATTTT.

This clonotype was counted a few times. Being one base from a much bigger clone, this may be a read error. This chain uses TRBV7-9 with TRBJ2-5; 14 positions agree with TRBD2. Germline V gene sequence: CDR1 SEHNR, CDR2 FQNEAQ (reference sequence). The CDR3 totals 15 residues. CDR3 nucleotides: TGTGCCGGCAGCTCGCCCGGACTAGCGGGGGGACGGCAGTACTTC. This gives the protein CAGSSPGLAGGRQYF.

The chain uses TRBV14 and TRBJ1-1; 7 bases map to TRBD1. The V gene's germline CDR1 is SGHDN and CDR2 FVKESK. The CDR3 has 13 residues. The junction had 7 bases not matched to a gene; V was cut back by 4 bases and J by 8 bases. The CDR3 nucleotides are TGTGCCAGCAGCCTCCAACAGGGGCTCGAAGCTTTCTTT. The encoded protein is CASSLQQGLEAFF.

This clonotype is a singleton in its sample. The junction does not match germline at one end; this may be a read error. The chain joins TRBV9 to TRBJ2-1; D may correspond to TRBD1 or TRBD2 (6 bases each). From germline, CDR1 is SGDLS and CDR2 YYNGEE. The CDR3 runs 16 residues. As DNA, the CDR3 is TGTGCCAACAGCAAACAAGGGGGGCTCTCCTACAATGAGCAGTTCTTC. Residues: CANSKQGGLSYNEQFF.

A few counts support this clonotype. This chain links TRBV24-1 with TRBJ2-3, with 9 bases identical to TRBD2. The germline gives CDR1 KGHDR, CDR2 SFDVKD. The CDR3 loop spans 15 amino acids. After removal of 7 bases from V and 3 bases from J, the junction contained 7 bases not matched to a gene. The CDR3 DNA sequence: TGTGCCACCAGGCGGGGGGGCCGAAATACAGATACGCAGTATTTT. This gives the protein CATRRGGRNTDTQYF.

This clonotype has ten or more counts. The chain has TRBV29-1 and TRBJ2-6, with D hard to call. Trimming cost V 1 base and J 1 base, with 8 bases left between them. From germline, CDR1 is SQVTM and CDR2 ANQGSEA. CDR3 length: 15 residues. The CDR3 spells CSVEASGSGANVLTF. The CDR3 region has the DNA TGCAGCGTTGAAGCTTCTGGGTCTGGGGCCAACGTCCTGACTTTC.